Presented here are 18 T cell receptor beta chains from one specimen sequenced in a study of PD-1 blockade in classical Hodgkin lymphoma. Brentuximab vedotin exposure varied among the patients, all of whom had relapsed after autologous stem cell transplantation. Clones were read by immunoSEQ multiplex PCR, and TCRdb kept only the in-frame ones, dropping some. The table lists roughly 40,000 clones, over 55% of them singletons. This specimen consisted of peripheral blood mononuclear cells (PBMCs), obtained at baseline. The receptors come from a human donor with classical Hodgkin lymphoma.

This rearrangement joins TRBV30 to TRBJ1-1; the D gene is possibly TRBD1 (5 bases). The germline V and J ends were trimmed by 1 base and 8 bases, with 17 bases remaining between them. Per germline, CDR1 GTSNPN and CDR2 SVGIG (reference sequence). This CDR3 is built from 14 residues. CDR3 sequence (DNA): TGTGCCTGGAGTGGGGGGACCGCAACGAGGGAAGCTTTCTTT. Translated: CAWSGGTATREAFF.

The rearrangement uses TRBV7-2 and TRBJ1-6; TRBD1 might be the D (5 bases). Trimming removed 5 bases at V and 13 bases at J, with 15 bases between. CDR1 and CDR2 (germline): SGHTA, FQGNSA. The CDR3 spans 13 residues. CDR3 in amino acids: CASSAGGGRPLHF. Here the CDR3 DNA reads TGTGCCAGCAGCGCGGGGGGGGGTAGGCCCCTCCACTTT.

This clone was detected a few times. The CDR3 region has the DNA TGTGCCAGCAGAGACGACAGGGGCAATCAGCCCCAGCATTTT. Protein sequence: CASRDDRGNQPQHF. The genes are TRBV2 and TRBJ1-5; 7 bases match TRBD1. CDR1 is SNHLY, CDR2 FYNNEI, per germline. This CDR3 is built from 14 residues. V shed 6 bases and J 2 bases; nucleotides not matched to a gene: 4.

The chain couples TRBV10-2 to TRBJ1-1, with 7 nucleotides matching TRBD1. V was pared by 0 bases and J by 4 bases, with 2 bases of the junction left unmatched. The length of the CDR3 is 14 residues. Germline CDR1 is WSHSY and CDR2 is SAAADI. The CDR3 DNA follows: TGCGCCAGCAGTGAGTCACAGGGGATCACTGAAGCTTTCTTT. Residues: CASSESQGITEAFF.

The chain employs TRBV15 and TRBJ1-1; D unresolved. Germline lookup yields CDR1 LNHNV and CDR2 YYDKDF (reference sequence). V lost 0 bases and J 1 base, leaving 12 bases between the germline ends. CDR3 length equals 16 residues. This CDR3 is CATSRDSVLENTEAFF. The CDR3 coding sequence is TGTGCCACCAGCAGAGATAGTGTCTTAGAGAACACTGAAGCTTTCTTT.

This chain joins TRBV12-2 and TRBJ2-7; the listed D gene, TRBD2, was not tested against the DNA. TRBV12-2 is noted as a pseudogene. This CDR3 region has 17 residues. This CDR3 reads CASRLPPSAAGSYEQYF. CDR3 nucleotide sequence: TGTGCAAGTCGCTTACCCCCTTCAGCGGCGGGCTCCTACGAGCAGTACTTC.

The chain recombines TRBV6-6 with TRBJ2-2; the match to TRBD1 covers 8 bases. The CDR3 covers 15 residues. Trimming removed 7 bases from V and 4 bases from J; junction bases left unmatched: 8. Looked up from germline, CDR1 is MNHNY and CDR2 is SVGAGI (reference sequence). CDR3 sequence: CASTLGQGITGELFF. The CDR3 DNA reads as TGTGCCAGCACCCTAGGACAGGGAATCACCGGGGAGCTGTTTTTT.

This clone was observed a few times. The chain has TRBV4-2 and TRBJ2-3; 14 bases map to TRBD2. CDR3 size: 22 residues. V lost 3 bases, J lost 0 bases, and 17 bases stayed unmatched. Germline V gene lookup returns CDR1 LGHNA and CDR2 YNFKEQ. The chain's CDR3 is CASSHPQTFGTSGSLSTDTQYF. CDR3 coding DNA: TGTGCCAGCAGCCATCCACAAACCTTCGGGACTAGCGGGAGCTTAAGCACAGATACGCAGTATTTT.

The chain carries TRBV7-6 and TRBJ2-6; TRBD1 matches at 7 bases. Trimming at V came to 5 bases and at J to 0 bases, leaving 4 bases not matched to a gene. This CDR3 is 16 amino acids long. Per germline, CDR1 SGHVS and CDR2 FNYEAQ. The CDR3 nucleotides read TGTGCCAGCAGCCCGACAGGGAGCTCTGGGGCCAACGTCCTGACTTTC. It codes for CASSPTGSSGANVLTF.

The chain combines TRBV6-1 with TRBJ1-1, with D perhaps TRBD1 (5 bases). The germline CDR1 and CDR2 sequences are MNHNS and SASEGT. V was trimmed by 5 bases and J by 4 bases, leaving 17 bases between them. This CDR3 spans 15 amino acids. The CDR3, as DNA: TGTGCCAGCAGTTGGACTCACGGGGGTGGCACTGAAGCTTTCTTT. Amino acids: CASSWTHGGGTEAFF.

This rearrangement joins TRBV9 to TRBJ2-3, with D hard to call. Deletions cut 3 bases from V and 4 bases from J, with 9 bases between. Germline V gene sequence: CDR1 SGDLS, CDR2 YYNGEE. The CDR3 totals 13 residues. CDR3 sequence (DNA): TGTGCCAGCAGCGCCAATAGCCCAGATACGCAGTATTTT. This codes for CASSANSPDTQYF.

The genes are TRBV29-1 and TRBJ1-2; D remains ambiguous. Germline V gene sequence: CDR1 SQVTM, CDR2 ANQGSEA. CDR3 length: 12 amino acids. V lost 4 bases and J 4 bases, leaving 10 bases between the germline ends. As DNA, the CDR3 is TGCAGCGTTGGAGACGGAGGCTATGGCTACACCTTC. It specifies CSVGDGGYGYTF.

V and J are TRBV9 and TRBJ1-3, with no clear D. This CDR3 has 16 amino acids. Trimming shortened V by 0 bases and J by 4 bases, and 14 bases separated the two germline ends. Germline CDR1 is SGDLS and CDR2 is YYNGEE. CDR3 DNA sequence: TGTGCCAGCAGCGTAGGTGGTGGACTAGTAGGAAACACCATATATTTT. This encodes CASSVGGGLVGNTIYF.

CDR3 nucleotide sequence: TGTGCCAGTAGTATCGGTAACTACGAGCAGTACTTC. The encoded protein is CASSIGNYEQYF. This chain links TRBV19 with TRBJ2-7; D unresolved. From germline, CDR1 is LNHDA and CDR2 SQIVND (reference sequence). CDR3 length equals 12 residues. V lost 3 bases and J lost 3, with 6 bases in between.

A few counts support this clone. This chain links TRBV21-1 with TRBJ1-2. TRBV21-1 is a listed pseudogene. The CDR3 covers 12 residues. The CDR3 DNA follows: TGTGCCAGCACACTAGAGAGCAGCGGCTACACCTTC. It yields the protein CASTLESSGYTF.

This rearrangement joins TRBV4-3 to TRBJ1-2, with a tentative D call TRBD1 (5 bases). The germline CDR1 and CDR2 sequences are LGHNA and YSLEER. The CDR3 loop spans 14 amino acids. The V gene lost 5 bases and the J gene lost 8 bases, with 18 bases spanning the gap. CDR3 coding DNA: TGCGCCAGCAGCTCAGGCCGGGACCAGTGGGGCTACACCTTC. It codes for CASSSGRDQWGYTF.

The CDR3 DNA sequence: TGTGCCAGCTCACGGGGGTGGAGTGAAAAACTGTTTTTT. Translation: CASSRGWSEKLFF. The chain is built from TRBV18 and TRBJ1-4; maybe TRBD1 (5 bases). The germline V gene encodes CDR1 KGHSH and CDR2 LQKENI. V was pared by 4 bases and J by 7 bases, with 10 bases between. The CDR3 contains 13 residues.

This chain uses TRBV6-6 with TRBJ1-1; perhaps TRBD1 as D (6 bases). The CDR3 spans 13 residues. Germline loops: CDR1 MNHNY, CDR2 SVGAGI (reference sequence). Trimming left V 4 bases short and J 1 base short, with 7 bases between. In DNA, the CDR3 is TGTGCCAGCAGTTGGGGGGCGAACACTGAAGCTTTCTTT. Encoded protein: CASSWGANTEAFF.